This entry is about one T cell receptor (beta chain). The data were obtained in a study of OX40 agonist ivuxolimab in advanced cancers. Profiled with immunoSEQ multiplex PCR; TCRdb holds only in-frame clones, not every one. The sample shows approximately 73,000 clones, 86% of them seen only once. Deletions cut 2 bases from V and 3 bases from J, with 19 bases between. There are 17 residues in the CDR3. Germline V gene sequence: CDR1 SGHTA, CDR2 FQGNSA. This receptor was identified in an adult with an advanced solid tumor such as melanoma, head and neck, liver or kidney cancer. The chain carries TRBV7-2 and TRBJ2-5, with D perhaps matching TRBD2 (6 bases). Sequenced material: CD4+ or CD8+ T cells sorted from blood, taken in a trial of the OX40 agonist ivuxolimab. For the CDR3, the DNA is TGTGCCAGCAGCTTATGGGGATCCCGTGGGGGGAAAGAGACCCAGTACTTC. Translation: CASSLWGSRGGKETQYF.